The rows below give T cell receptor beta chains drawn from one sample of a study of cytomegalovirus exposure and HLA in healthy donors. The repertoire was sequenced with immunoSEQ multiplex PCR; TCRdb's copy has only in-frame clones and lacks some. The profile shows fewer than 150,000 clones, 75% to 85% of them singletons. The sequenced sample consisted of PBMCs. These receptors were collected from a female donor in good health and CMV-seropositive. CDR3s include the opening cysteine and the closing phenylalanine or tryptophan. Each record gives: CDR3 DNA, CDR3 protein, clone size, CDR3 length, D gene, J gene, V gene. A D gene is named only where the DNA matches it firmly. Rows may omit the clone size; those that give it use once, few, many or a size class.

CDR3 DNA: TGTGCCAGCAGTGAAAGGTACCCGAGGGCCCAGCATTTT
CDR3 protein: CASSERYPRAQHF
clone size: -
CDR3 length: 13
D gene: -
J gene: TRBJ1-5
V gene: TRBV2

CDR3 DNA: TGTGCCAGCAGCTTTCAGGGCAGGGTGGGTAATGAAAAACTGTTTTTT
CDR3 protein: CASSFQGRVGNEKLFF
clone size: few
CDR3 length: 16
D gene: -
J gene: TRBJ1-4
V gene: TRBV7-2

CDR3 DNA: TGCGCCAGCAGCTTCATTTTACAGGGGGCTGAACCTTTCTTT
CDR3 protein: CASSFILQGAEPFF
clone size: -
CDR3 length: 14
D gene: TRBD1
J gene: TRBJ1-1
V gene: TRBV5-1

CDR3 DNA: TGTGCCAGCAGCGAGTCAGGGTATACGCAGTATTTT
CDR3 protein: CASSESGYTQYF
clone size: few
CDR3 length: 12
D gene: -
J gene: TRBJ2-3
V gene: TRBV11-2

CDR3 DNA: TGTGCCAGCACCCGGGAAAGCGCCACCGGGGAGCTGTTTTTT
CDR3 protein: CASTRESATGELFF
clone size: -
CDR3 length: 14
D gene: -
J gene: TRBJ2-2
V gene: TRBV5-4

CDR3 DNA: TGTGCCAGCAGTCTGACAGAAATGAACACTGAAGCTTTCTTT
CDR3 protein: CASSLTEMNTEAFF
clone size: -
CDR3 length: 14
D gene: -
J gene: TRBJ1-1
V gene: TRBV6-5

CDR3 DNA: TGTGCCAGCAGCATTGGGACAGGGGACTCCTACGAGCAGTACTTC
CDR3 protein: CASSIGTGDSYEQYF
clone size: -
CDR3 length: 15
D gene: TRBD1
J gene: TRBJ2-7
V gene: TRBV7-8

CDR3 DNA: TGTGCCAGTAGTATCCAGGGTATTAATTCACCCCTCCACTTT
CDR3 protein: CASSIQGINSPLHF
clone size: -
CDR3 length: 14
D gene: -
J gene: TRBJ1-6
V gene: TRBV19

CDR3 DNA: TGTGCCAGCAGTTTATTACAGGGGTATAATCAGCCCCAGCATTTT
CDR3 protein: CASSLLQGYNQPQHF
clone size: -
CDR3 length: 15
D gene: TRBD1
J gene: TRBJ1-5
V gene: TRBV28

CDR3 DNA: TGTGCCAGCAGTCGGACTAGCACCTACGAGCAGTACTTC
CDR3 protein: CASSRTSTYEQYF
clone size: -
CDR3 length: 13
D gene: TRBD2
J gene: TRBJ2-7
V gene: TRBV6-5

CDR3 DNA: TGTGCCAGCAATAAAGGGAGAGACTATGGCTACACCTTC
CDR3 protein: CASNKGRDYGYTF
clone size: -
CDR3 length: 13
D gene: -
J gene: TRBJ1-2
V gene: TRBV6-6

CDR3 DNA: TGTGCCAGCAGTGATCCAAGACAGGGTAGGGCAACTAATGAAAAACTGTTTTTT
CDR3 protein: CASSDPRQGRATNEKLFF
clone size: -
CDR3 length: 18
D gene: TRBD1
J gene: TRBJ1-4
V gene: TRBV25-1

CDR3 DNA: TGTGCCAGCAGTGAAGGGGGGGGCGTGGACACTGAAGCTTTCTTT
CDR3 protein: CASSEGGGVDTEAFF
clone size: -
CDR3 length: 15
D gene: -
J gene: TRBJ1-1
V gene: TRBV6-1

CDR3 DNA: TGTGCCAGCAGCTTAGGAGCGGGGGGCCCAGAGACCCAGTACTTC
CDR3 protein: CASSLGAGGPETQYF
clone size: -
CDR3 length: 15
D gene: TRBD2
J gene: TRBJ2-5
V gene: TRBV7-9

CDR3 DNA: TGTGCCAGCAGTTTAGCCAGGGGGCTGTCTACTAATGAAAAACTGTTTTTT
CDR3 protein: CASSLARGLSTNEKLFF
clone size: -
CDR3 length: 17
D gene: TRBD1
J gene: TRBJ1-4
V gene: TRBV27

CDR3 DNA: TGTGCCACCAGCAGACTTCCTCGCGGCTCCTACGGGCAGTACTTC
CDR3 protein: CATSRLPRGSYGQYF
clone size: -
CDR3 length: 15
D gene: -
J gene: TRBJ2-7
V gene: TRBV15

CDR3 DNA: TGTGCCAGCCGTGAGGGGGGGGCAGGGCGAGAGACCCAGTACTTC
CDR3 protein: CASREGGAGRETQYF
clone size: -
CDR3 length: 15
D gene: -
J gene: TRBJ2-5
V gene: TRBV19

CDR3 DNA: TGTGCCTGGACCTCGGCTAGCGGCGAGCAGTACTTC
CDR3 protein: CAWTSASGEQYF
clone size: -
CDR3 length: 12
D gene: TRBD2
J gene: TRBJ2-7
V gene: TRBV30

CDR3 DNA: TGTGCCAGCAGCCAAGTAGGGAGCGGGGGGTTGGCCGGGGAGCTGTTTTTT
CDR3 protein: CASSQVGSGGLAGELFF
clone size: -
CDR3 length: 17
D gene: TRBD2
J gene: TRBJ2-2
V gene: TRBV4-2

CDR3 DNA: TGTGCCAGCAGCCCTAAGACAGGGCACACTGAAGCTTTCTTT
CDR3 protein: CASSPKTGHTEAFF
clone size: -
CDR3 length: 14
D gene: TRBD1
J gene: TRBJ1-1
V gene: TRBV7-3

CDR3 DNA: TGTGCCAGCGAGGACAGGGGGCGGTCAGATACGCAGTATTTT
CDR3 protein: CASEDRGRSDTQYF
clone size: -
CDR3 length: 14
D gene: TRBD1
J gene: TRBJ2-3
V gene: TRBV7-9

CDR3 DNA: TGTGCCAGTAGTATAGATGGGGCTAGCGGGGGCTACACAGATACGCAGTATTTT
CDR3 protein: CASSIDGASGGYTDTQYF
clone size: -
CDR3 length: 18
D gene: TRBD2
J gene: TRBJ2-3
V gene: TRBV19

CDR3 DNA: TGCGCCAGCAGCTTCGGGACAGATACGCAGTATTTT
CDR3 protein: CASSFGTDTQYF
clone size: -
CDR3 length: 12
D gene: -
J gene: TRBJ2-3
V gene: TRBV5-1

CDR3 DNA: TGTGCCAGCAGTCCACAACGCAATCAGCCCCAGCATTTT
CDR3 protein: CASSPQRNQPQHF
clone size: -
CDR3 length: 13
D gene: -
J gene: TRBJ1-5
V gene: TRBV6-5

CDR3 DNA: TGTGCCTGGAGTGACGGGGGACAGGAGAGCTACACCTTC
CDR3 protein: CAWSDGGQESYTF
clone size: -
CDR3 length: 13
D gene: TRBD1
J gene: TRBJ1-2
V gene: TRBV30

CDR3 DNA: TGTGCCAGCAGGAAGACAGGGCCATCGGGGGTCTATGGCTACACCTTC
CDR3 protein: CASRKTGPSGVYGYTF
clone size: -
CDR3 length: 16
D gene: TRBD1
J gene: TRBJ1-2
V gene: TRBV2

CDR3 DNA: TGTGCCAGCAGCCGACAGGGAGGTTCTGGAAACACCATATATTTT
CDR3 protein: CASSRQGGSGNTIYF
clone size: -
CDR3 length: 15
D gene: TRBD1
J gene: TRBJ1-3
V gene: TRBV7-2

CDR3 DNA: TGTGCCAGTACCTGGACAGGGAACGACGAGCAGTACTTC
CDR3 protein: CASTWTGNDEQYF
clone size: -
CDR3 length: 13
D gene: TRBD1
J gene: TRBJ2-7
V gene: TRBV6-1

CDR3 DNA: TGCGCCAGCAGCCTAGGTCAGGGTGGTACCGGGGAGCTGTTTTTT
CDR3 protein: CASSLGQGGTGELFF
clone size: few
CDR3 length: 15
D gene: -
J gene: TRBJ2-2
V gene: TRBV5-1

CDR3 DNA: TGTGCCAGCAGCGTAGGGACAGGGTCCGCCGAGCAGTACTTC
CDR3 protein: CASSVGTGSAEQYF
clone size: -
CDR3 length: 14
D gene: TRBD1
J gene: TRBJ2-7
V gene: TRBV9

CDR3 DNA: TGTGCCAGCAGACAAGGAGGTAATGAGCAGTTCTTC
CDR3 protein: CASRQGGNEQFF
clone size: -
CDR3 length: 12
D gene: -
J gene: TRBJ2-1
V gene: TRBV7-6

CDR3 DNA: TGTGCCAGCAGCGTTGACAGGGTTGAAGCTTTCTTT
CDR3 protein: CASSVDRVEAFF
clone size: -
CDR3 length: 12
D gene: TRBD1
J gene: TRBJ1-1
V gene: TRBV5-4

CDR3 DNA: TGCGCCAGCTTTGGGCCTCTCTACGAGCAGTACTTC
CDR3 protein: CASFGPLYEQYF
clone size: -
CDR3 length: 12
D gene: -
J gene: TRBJ2-7
V gene: TRBV10-1

CDR3 DNA: TGTGCCAGCAGTTCCCTCGAGGGGGGGGATGAGCAGTTCTTC
CDR3 protein: CASSSLEGGDEQFF
clone size: -
CDR3 length: 14
D gene: -
J gene: TRBJ2-1
V gene: TRBV6-6

CDR3 DNA: TGTGCCAGCGGGGACTATGGCAATGAGCAGTTCTTC
CDR3 protein: CASGDYGNEQFF
clone size: -
CDR3 length: 12
D gene: TRBD2
J gene: TRBJ2-1
V gene: TRBV7-9

CDR3 DNA: TGTGCCAGCTCACAAAGGACGGACAGCCAAGAGACCCAGTACTTC
CDR3 protein: CASSQRTDSQETQYF
clone size: few
CDR3 length: 15
D gene: -
J gene: TRBJ2-5
V gene: TRBV18

CDR3 DNA: TGTGCCAGCAGCATGGGACAGCTGAATGAAAAACTGTTTTTT
CDR3 protein: CASSMGQLNEKLFF
clone size: few
CDR3 length: 14
D gene: TRBD1
J gene: TRBJ1-4
V gene: TRBV5-4

CDR3 DNA: TGTGCCACTCGAACTAGCGGGGGAACGAATGAGCAGTTCTTC
CDR3 protein: CATRTSGGTNEQFF
clone size: -
CDR3 length: 14
D gene: TRBD2
J gene: TRBJ2-1
V gene: TRBV10-3

CDR3 DNA: TGCGCCAGCAGCCAAGATTTGGCAGGGGGCAGCAATTCACCCCTCCACTTT
CDR3 protein: CASSQDLAGGSNSPLHF
clone size: -
CDR3 length: 17
D gene: TRBD1
J gene: TRBJ1-6
V gene: TRBV4-1

CDR3 DNA: TGTGCCAGCAGCTTGACCGGGACAGCCTCGGATACGCAGTATTTT
CDR3 protein: CASSLTGTASDTQYF
clone size: -
CDR3 length: 15
D gene: TRBD1
J gene: TRBJ2-3
V gene: TRBV5-5

CDR3 DNA: TGCGCCAGCAGCCAAGATAGGGGACTAGCGGGGCTCAATGAGCAGTTCTTC
CDR3 protein: CASSQDRGLAGLNEQFF
clone size: -
CDR3 length: 17
D gene: TRBD2
J gene: TRBJ2-1
V gene: TRBV4-3

CDR3 DNA: TGTGCCAGCAGCTTAGCGAATAGCGGGGTCGGCGGGGAGCTGTTTTTT
CDR3 protein: CASSLANSGVGGELFF
clone size: few
CDR3 length: 16
D gene: TRBD2
J gene: TRBJ2-2
V gene: TRBV7-8

CDR3 DNA: TGTGCCAGCAGTCCCGCACAGGGGGGAGAGAACACTGAAGCTTTCTTT
CDR3 protein: CASSPAQGGENTEAFF
clone size: -
CDR3 length: 16
D gene: TRBD1
J gene: TRBJ1-1
V gene: TRBV6-6

CDR3 DNA: TGTGCCGCGGAATCCGGATCTAGCACAGATACGCAGTATTTT
CDR3 protein: CAAESGSSTDTQYF
clone size: few
CDR3 length: 14
D gene: -
J gene: TRBJ2-3
V gene: TRBV6-1

CDR3 DNA: TGCGCCAGCAGCCAAGAAGTAGCACTCCCTCCCTCCTACGAGCAGTACTTC
CDR3 protein: CASSQEVALPPSYEQYF
clone size: few
CDR3 length: 17
D gene: -
J gene: TRBJ2-7
V gene: TRBV4-3

CDR3 DNA: TGTGCCAGCTCACCATTGAGCGGGAGCAATCAGCCCCAGCATTTT
CDR3 protein: CASSPLSGSNQPQHF
clone size: -
CDR3 length: 15
D gene: -
J gene: TRBJ1-5
V gene: TRBV18

CDR3 DNA: TGTGCCAGCTCACCACCAGCGGGGGGCTTTACAGATACGCAGTATTTT
CDR3 protein: CASSPPAGGFTDTQYF
clone size: -
CDR3 length: 16
D gene: TRBD2
J gene: TRBJ2-3
V gene: TRBV18

CDR3 DNA: TGTGCCAGCAGTCACCAGGGAAGCAATCAGCCCCAGCATTTT
CDR3 protein: CASSHQGSNQPQHF
clone size: -
CDR3 length: 14
D gene: -
J gene: TRBJ1-5
V gene: TRBV27